The 12 T cell receptor beta chains reported below all come from one sample, sequenced in a study of OX40 agonist ivuxolimab in advanced cancers. The repertoire was sequenced with immunoSEQ multiplex PCR; TCRdb's copy has only in-frame clones and lacks some. Of 80,000 or so clones listed, about 85% were seen once; the top ten hold about 8.6%. This specimen consisted of CD4+ or CD8+ T cells sorted from blood, obtained in a trial of the OX40 agonist ivuxolimab. The receptors were sampled from an adult with an advanced solid tumor such as melanoma, head and neck, liver or kidney cancer.

The chain employs TRBV29-1 and TRBJ1-2; 8 bases agree with TRBD1. The CDR3 is 13 residues long. V lost 3 bases, J lost 2 bases, and 2 bases stayed unmatched. Germline V gives CDR1 SQVTM, CDR2 ANQGSEA. CDR3 sequence (DNA): TGCAGCGTTGACCGGACAGGGAACTATGGCTACACCTTC. Translation: CSVDRTGNYGYTF.

The chain carries TRBV5-1 and TRBJ1-3; the D is unclear. There are 15 residues in the CDR3. Germline CDR1 reads SGHRS; CDR2 reads YFSETQ. Trimming removed 2 bases from V and 0 bases from J, with 9 bases in between. The CDR3 nucleotides are TGCGCCAGCAGCTTAGGCAGCGCCTCTGGAAACACCATATATTTT. Translation gives CASSLGSASGNTIYF.

The chain is built from TRBV19 and TRBJ2-7; 7 nucleotides agree with TRBD1. The CDR3 runs 13 residues. CDR1 LNHDA and CDR2 SQIVND come from the germline V gene (reference sequence). The trim removed 5 bases at V and 5 bases at J, leaving 6 bases unmatched. The CDR3 sequence is CASSRDRGDEQYF. CDR3 coding DNA: TGTGCCAGTAGTCGGGACAGAGGAGACGAGCAGTACTTC.

The sample holds a few counts of this clone. The genes are TRBV29-1 and TRBJ1-4, with TRBD1 identical over 8 bases. Germline CDR1 SQVTM, CDR2 ANQGSEA. Losses at the gene ends were 1 base for V and 11 bases for J; bases not matched to a gene: 6. The CDR3 is 13 amino acids. The CDR3 here is CSVEGGQGEKLFF. The CDR3 bases are TGCAGCGTTGAAGGTGGACAGGGAGAGAAACTGTTTTTT.

This rearrangement joins TRBV18 to TRBJ1-2, with a possible D match to TRBD1 (6 bases). CDR1 is KGHSH, CDR2 LQKENI, per germline. Trimming removed 6 bases at V and 4 bases at J, with 18 bases between. There are 15 residues in the CDR3. In DNA, the CDR3 is TGTGCCAGCTCCCTAGACCGGGGGGCCCTCTATGGCTACACCTTC. This sequence encodes CASSLDRGALYGYTF.

The CDR3 bases are TGTGCCAGCAGCTTAGGTCCAGGGGAGGCCTATGGCTACACCTTC. It translates to CASSLGPGEAYGYTF. The chain joins TRBV7-2 to TRBJ1-2; weak D call: TRBD1 (6 bases). V dropped 1 base and J dropped 4 bases, with 13 bases sitting between them. From germline, CDR1 is SGHTA and CDR2 FQGNSA. The CDR3 extends over 15 amino acids.

The CDR3 DNA reads as TGCGCCAGCAGCCTCAGGGGGCCCGGGCACACTGAAGCTTTCTTT. Its protein is CASSLRGPGHTEAFF. The chain links TRBV5-1 to TRBJ1-1; 8 bases fit TRBD1. The CDR3 sequence is 15 residues long. The J segment lost 3 bases and the V segment lost 4 bases, leaving 8 bases of the junction unmatched. Germline lookup yields CDR1 SGHRS and CDR2 YFSETQ.

This chain joins TRBV7-3 and TRBJ1-1; tentatively, D is TRBD1 (5 bases). This CDR3 is 13 amino acids long. Germline CDR1 is SGHTA and CDR2 is FQGTGA. Trimming left V 6 bases short and J 1 base short, with 9 bases between. DNA of the CDR3: TGTGCCAGCAGGAGGGGTGCGAACACTGAAGCTTTCTTT. This encodes CASRRGANTEAFF.

This clone was observed a single time. J is TRBJ2-7 and V is TRBV4-2; possibly TRBD2 for D (6 bases). The CDR3 sequence is 16 residues long. The germline CDR1 and CDR2 sequences are LGHNA and YNFKEQ. Trimming cost V 1 base and J 2 bases, with 15 bases left between them. CDR3 in amino acids: CASSQAAWGGAYEQYF. CDR3 nucleotide sequence: TGTGCCAGCAGCCAAGCAGCCTGGGGCGGGGCCTACGAGCAGTACTTC.

As DNA, the CDR3 is TGTGCCAGCAGTCCCAGCGGGACAAACTACAATGAGCAGTTCTTC. This encodes CASSPSGTNYNEQFF. The chain joins TRBV21-1 to TRBJ2-1; the DNA was not used to check the table's D call, TRBD2. TRBV21-1 corresponds to a pseudogene. CDR3 length: 15 residues.

The chain carries TRBV9 and TRBJ2-1, with 9 bases that match TRBD1. Germline trimming cut 3 bases from V and 4 bases from J; bases unmatched to any gene: 8. The CDR3 contains 16 residues. CDR1 SGDLS and CDR2 YYNGEE come from the germline V gene. The CDR3, as DNA: TGTGCCAGCAGCGCCTCCGGGACAGGGTGGTACAATGAGCAGTTCTTC. Its protein product is CASSASGTGWYNEQFF.

The V and J genes are TRBV5-1 and TRBJ2-2, with D perhaps matching TRBD1 (5 bases). The CDR3 consists of 14 residues. V was clipped by 0 bases and J by 4 bases, with 7 bases between them. Germline CDR1 SGHRS, CDR2 YFSETQ. The CDR3 DNA sequence: TGCGCCAGCAGCTTGGAGGGGTTCACCGGGGAGCTGTTTTTT. It is translated as CASSLEGFTGELFF.